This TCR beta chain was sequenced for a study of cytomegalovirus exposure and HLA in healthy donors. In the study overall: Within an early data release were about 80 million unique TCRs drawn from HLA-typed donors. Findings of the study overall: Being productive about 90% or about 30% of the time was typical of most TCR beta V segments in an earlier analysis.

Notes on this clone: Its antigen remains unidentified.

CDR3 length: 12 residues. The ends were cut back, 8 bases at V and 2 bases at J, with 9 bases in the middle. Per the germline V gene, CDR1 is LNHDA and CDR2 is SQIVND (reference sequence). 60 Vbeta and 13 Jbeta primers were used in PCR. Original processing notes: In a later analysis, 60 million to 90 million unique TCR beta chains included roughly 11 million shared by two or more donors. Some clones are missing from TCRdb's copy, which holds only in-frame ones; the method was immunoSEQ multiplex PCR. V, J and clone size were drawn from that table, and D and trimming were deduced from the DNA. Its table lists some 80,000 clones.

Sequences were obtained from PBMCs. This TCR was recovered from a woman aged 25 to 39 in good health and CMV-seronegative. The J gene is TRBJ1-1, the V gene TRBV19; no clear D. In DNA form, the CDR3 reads TGTGCCAGTTCAGTCCGAAACACTGAAGCTTTCTTT. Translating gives CASSVRNTEAFF.